One sample yielded the 8 T cell receptor beta chains listed below, sequenced in a study of human T cells and chemical hapten exposure. Total RNA extraction was carried out from unfractionated whole blood. TCRdb processed the 5' RACE reads anew with MiXCR; each CDR3 protein has one entry. Counted here are about 80,000 distinct CDR3 sequences, more than 7.5% occurring once; the ten biggest clones make up around 2%. These receptors originate from a male donor in good health.

This clonotype has at least ten counts. This sequence joins TRBV19 and TRBJ2-5; D tentatively fits TRBD1 or TRBD2 (6 bases each). The V gene's germline CDR1 is LNHDA and CDR2 SQIVND (reference sequence). This CDR3 is built from 15 residues. Trimming stripped 6 bases from V and 3 bases from J, with 17 bases between. The CDR3, as DNA: TGTGCCAGTAGGGGGGGCCTGGCGGTAGAAGAGACCCAGTACTTC. It specifies CASRGGLAVEETQYF.

In DNA, the CDR3 is TGTGCCAGCAGTCCCGTGGCATCCTCCTACAATGAGCAGTTCTTC. Protein: CASSPVASSYNEQFF. The chain links TRBV6-2 or TRBV6-3 to TRBJ2-1; D is ambiguous. V was shortened by 5 bases and J by 0 bases, with 11 bases between the two germline ends. Germline CDR1 MNHEY, CDR2 SVGEGT. The CDR3 extends over 15 amino acids.

This clonotype was seen at least ten times. The gene calls are TRBV6-2 or TRBV6-3 and TRBJ2-6; D is perhaps TRBD1 (5 bases). V shed 5 bases and J shed 2 bases, with 10 bases lying between them. This CDR3 has 15 residues. Germline CDR1 is MNHEY and CDR2 is SVGEGT. DNA of the CDR3: TGTGCCAGCAGTCTGGGGCGTCCTGGGGCCAACGTCCTGACTTTC. Its protein product is CASSLGRPGANVLTF.

This clonotype has ten or more counts. This sequence joins TRBV5-1 and TRBJ2-2; 11 nucleotides agree with TRBD1. The CDR3 covers 15 residues. Germline V gives CDR1 SGHRS, CDR2 YFSETQ. V gave up 4 bases and J gave up 4 bases; unmatched junction bases: 3. This chain's CDR3 is CASSTGQGGTGELFF. The CDR3 DNA reads as TGCGCCAGCAGCACGGGACAGGGGGGCACCGGGGAGCTGTTTTTT.

The chain's CDR3 is CASSYSMKRGSVEDTQYF. The CDR3 region has the DNA TGTGCCAGCAGTTACTCGATGAAGCGGGGGAGTGTAGAAGATACGCAGTATTTT. The chain is built from TRBV6-2 or TRBV6-3 and TRBJ2-3; 8 nucleotides line up with TRBD2. CDR1 is MNHEY and CDR2 is SVGEGT in the germline V gene. Trimming took 0 bases from V and 5 from J; bases not matched to a gene: 13. The CDR3 sequence is 18 residues long.

The gene calls are TRBV7-2 and TRBJ2-5; TRBD2 is a possible D gene (5 bases). This CDR3 spans 15 amino acids. Trimming shortened V by 1 base and J by 1 base, and 10 bases separated the two germline ends. CDR1 and CDR2 from the germline V gene are SGHTA and FQGNSA. The CDR3 sequence is CASSLVGSAQETQYF. For the CDR3, the DNA is TGTGCCAGCAGCTTAGTGGGTAGCGCCCAAGAGACCCAGTACTTC.

This clonotype was detected only a few times. The rearrangement uses TRBV4-3 and TRBJ2-3; 12 bases align to TRBD2. This CDR3 is built from 17 residues. The J segment lost 4 bases and the V segment lost 2 bases, leaving 7 bases of the junction unmatched. The germline V gene encodes CDR1 LGHNA and CDR2 YSLEER. This CDR3 reads CASSQRGLAGGADTQYF. The DNA of the CDR3 is TGCGCCAGCAGCCAAAGGGGCCTAGCGGGGGGGGCAGATACGCAGTATTTT.

This clonotype was seen ten or more times. The rearrangement joins TRBV27 to TRBJ2-7, with 7 bases that match TRBD1. The V segment lost 5 bases and the J segment 0 bases; nucleotides outside the gene matches: 10. Germline assignment: CDR1 MNHEY and CDR2 SMNVEV (reference sequence). This CDR3 is 16 amino acids long. The CDR3 here is CASSPETGRLSYEQYF. CDR3 nucleotide sequence: TGTGCCAGCAGTCCTGAGACAGGGAGACTCTCCTACGAGCAGTACTTC.